Sequencing of this T cell receptor (beta chain) was carried out in a study of CD8 T cells in Susac syndrome. The germline CDR1 and CDR2 sequences are SGHRS and YFSETQ. This CDR3 region has 16 residues. Trimming removed 4 bases from V and 5 bases from J; junction bases left unmatched: 6. CD8+ and CD4+ T cells from blood underwent TCR beta sequencing. TEMRA cells were FACS-enriched, with CD8+ and CD4+ T cells isolated negatively. With random hexamers, about 0.5 to 1 ug RNA was reverse transcribed. MiXCR was run by TCRdb on the immunoSEQ multiplex PCR reads, yielding one entry per CDR3 protein. Of 200,000 to 250,000 distinct CDR3 sequences detected, around 95% appear once; the ten largest clones hold approximately 0.082%.

Sequenced material: CD4+ T cells from PBMCs. The clonotype originates from a human donor with multiple sclerosis. The chain is built from TRBV5-1 and TRBJ2-5, with TRBD2 matching 15 bases. CDR3 sequence: CASSPRTSGGEETQYF. CDR3 nucleotide sequence: TGCGCCAGCAGCCCGAGGACTAGCGGGGGGGAGGAGACCCAGTACTTC.